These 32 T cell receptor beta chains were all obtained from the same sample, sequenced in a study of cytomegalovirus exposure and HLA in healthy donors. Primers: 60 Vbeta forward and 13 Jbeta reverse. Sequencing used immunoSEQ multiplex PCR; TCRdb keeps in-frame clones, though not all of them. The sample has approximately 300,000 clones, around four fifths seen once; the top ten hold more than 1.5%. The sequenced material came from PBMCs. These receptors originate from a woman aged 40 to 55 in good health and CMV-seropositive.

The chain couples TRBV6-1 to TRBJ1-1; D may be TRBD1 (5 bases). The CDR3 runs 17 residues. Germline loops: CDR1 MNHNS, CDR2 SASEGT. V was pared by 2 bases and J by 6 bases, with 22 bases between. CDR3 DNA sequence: TGTGCCAGCAGTGAATTCTCGAGCCCCGGACAAAACCCTGAAGCTTTCTTT. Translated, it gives CASSEFSSPGQNPEAFF.

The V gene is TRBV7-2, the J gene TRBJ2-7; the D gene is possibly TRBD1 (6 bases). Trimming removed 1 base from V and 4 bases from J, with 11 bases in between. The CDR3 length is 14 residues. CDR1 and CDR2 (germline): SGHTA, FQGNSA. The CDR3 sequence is CASSLEQGPYEQYF. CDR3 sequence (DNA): TGTGCCAGCAGCTTAGAACAGGGCCCTTACGAGCAGTACTTC. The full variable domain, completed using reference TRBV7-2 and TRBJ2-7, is GAGVSQSPSNKVTEKGKDVELRCDPISGHTALYWYRQSLGQGLEFLIYFQGNSAPDKSGLPSDRFSAERTGGSVSTLTIQRTQQEDSAVYLCASSLEQGPYEQYFGPGTRLTVT.

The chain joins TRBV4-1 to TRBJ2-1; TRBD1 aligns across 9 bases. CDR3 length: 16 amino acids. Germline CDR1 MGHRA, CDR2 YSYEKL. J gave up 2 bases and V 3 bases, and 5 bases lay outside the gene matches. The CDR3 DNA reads TGCGCCAGCAGCCAGTCGGGACAGGGTGCCTACAATGAGCAGTTCTTC. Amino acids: CASSQSGQGAYNEQFF.

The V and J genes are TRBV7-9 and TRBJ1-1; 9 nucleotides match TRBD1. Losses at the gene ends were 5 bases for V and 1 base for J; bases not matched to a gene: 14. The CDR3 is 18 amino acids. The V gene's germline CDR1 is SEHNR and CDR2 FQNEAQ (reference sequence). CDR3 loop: CASSLRQGTGLGNTEAFF. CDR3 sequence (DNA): TGTGCCAGCAGCCTGAGGCAAGGGACAGGGCTGGGGAACACTGAAGCTTTCTTT.

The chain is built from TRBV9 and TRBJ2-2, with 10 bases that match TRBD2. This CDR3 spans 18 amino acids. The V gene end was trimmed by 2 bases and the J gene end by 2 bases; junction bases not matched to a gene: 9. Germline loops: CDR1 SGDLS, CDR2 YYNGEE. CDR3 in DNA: TGTGCCAGCAGCGTCCGACCTAGCGGGAGCCATAACACCGGGGAGCTGTTTTTT. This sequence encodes CASSVRPSGSHNTGELFF.

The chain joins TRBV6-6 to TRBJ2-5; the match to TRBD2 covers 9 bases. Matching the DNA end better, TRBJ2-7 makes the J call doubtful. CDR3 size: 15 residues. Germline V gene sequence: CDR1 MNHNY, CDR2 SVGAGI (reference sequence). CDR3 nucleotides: TGTGCCAGCAGCGGTACGACTAGCGGCAGCTACGAGCAGTACTTC. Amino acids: CASSGTTSGSYEQYF.

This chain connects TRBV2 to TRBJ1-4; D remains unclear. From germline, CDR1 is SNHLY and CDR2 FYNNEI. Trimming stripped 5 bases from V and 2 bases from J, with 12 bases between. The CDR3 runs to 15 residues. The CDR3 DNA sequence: TGTGCCAGCAGTCGTTCCACGGTGACTAATGAAAAACTGTTTTTT. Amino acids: CASSRSTVTNEKLFF.

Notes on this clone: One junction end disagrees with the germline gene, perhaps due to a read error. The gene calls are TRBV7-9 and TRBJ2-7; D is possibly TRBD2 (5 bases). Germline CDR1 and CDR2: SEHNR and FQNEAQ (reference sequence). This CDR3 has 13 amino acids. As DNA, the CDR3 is TGTTCCAGCAGCTTTAGCAGTCGGGGCGAGCAGTACTTC. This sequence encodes CSSSFSSRGEQYF. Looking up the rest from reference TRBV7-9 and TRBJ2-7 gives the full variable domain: DTGVSQNPRHKITKRGQNVTFRCDPISEHNRLYWYRQTLGQGPEFLTYFQNEAQLEKSRLLSDRFSAERPKGSFSTLEIQRTEQGDSAMYLCSSSFSSRGEQYFGPGTRLTVT.

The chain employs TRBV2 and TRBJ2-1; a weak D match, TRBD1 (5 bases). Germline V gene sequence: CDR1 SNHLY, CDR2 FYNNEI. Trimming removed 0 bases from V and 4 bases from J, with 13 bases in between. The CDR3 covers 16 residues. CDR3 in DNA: TGTGCCAGCAGTGAAGCGGCAGGGAAGAGGTACAATGAGCAGTTCTTC. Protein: CASSEAAGKRYNEQFF.

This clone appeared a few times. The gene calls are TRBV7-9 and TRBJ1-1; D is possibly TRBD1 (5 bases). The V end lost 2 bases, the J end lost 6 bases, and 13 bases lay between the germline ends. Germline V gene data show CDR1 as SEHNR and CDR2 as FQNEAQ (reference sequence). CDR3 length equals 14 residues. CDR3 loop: CASSLRGGPAEAFF. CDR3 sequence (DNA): TGTGCCAGCAGCTTAAGGGGTGGACCTGCTGAAGCTTTCTTT.

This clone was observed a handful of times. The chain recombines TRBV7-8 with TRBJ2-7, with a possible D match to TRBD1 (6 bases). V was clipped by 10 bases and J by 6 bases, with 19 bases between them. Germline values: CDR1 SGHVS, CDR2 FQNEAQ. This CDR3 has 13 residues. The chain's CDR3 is CATGQGPQGEQYF. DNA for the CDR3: TGTGCCACTGGCCAGGGGCCCCAAGGCGAGCAGTACTTC.

This chain's CDR3 is CATSRQGTATEAFF. The CDR3 DNA follows: TGTGCCACCTCCAGACAGGGAACGGCCACTGAAGCTTTCTTT. The chain links TRBV19 to TRBJ1-1; TRBD1 agrees at 7 bases. This CDR3 is built from 14 residues. The J segment lost 4 bases and the V segment lost 10 bases, leaving 12 bases of the junction unmatched. Per the germline V gene, CDR1 is LNHDA and CDR2 is SQIVND (reference sequence).

The CDR3 DNA reads TGTGCCAGCAGCGGAAACAGGGGGTCCAACTATGGCTACACCTTC. Amino acids: CASSGNRGSNYGYTF. The rearrangement joins TRBV5-4 to TRBJ1-2; 8 positions agree with TRBD1. Losses at the gene ends were 4 bases for V and 2 bases for J; bases not matched to a gene: 7. Per the germline V gene, CDR1 is SGHNT and CDR2 is YYREEE (reference sequence). The CDR3 totals 15 residues.

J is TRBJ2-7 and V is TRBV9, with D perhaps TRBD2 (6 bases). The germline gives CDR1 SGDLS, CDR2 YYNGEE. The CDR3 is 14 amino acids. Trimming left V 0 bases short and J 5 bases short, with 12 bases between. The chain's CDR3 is CASSVALGGHEQYF. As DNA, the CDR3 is TGTGCCAGCAGCGTAGCTCTCGGGGGTCACGAGCAGTACTTC.

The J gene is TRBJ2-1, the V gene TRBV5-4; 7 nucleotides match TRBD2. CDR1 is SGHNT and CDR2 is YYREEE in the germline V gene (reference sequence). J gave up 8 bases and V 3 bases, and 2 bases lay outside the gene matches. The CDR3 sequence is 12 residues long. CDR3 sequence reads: CASSSRGDEQFF. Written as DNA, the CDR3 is TGTGCCAGCAGCTCTCGGGGGGATGAGCAGTTCTTC.

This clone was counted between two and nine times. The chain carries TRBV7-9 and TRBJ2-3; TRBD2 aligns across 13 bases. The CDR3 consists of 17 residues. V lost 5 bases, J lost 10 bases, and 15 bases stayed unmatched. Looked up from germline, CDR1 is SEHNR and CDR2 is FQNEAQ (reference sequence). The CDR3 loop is CASSPTGGLAGVIAQYF. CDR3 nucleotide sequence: TGTGCCAGCAGCCCCACCGGTGGACTAGCGGGAGTAATAGCGCAGTATTTT.

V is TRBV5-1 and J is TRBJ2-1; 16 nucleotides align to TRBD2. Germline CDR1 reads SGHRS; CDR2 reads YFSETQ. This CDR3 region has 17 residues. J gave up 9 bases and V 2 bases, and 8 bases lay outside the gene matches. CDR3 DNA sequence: TGCGCCAGCAGCTTCTTGGGACTAGCGGGAGGGGGCGGTGAGCAGTTCTTC. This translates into CASSFLGLAGGGGEQFF.

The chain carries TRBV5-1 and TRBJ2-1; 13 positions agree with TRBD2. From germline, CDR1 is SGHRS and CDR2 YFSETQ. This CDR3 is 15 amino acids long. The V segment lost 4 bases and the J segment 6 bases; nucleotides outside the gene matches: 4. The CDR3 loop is CASSVGTSGTNEQFF. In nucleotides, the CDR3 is TGCGCCAGCAGCGTCGGGACTAGCGGGACCAATGAGCAGTTCTTC.

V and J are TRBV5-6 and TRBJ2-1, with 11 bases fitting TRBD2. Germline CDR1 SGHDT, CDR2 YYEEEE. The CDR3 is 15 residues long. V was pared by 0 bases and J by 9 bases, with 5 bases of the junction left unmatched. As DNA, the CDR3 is TGTGCCAGCAGCTTGGGAACTAGCGGGAGTGGTGAGCAGTTCTTC. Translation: CASSLGTSGSGEQFF.

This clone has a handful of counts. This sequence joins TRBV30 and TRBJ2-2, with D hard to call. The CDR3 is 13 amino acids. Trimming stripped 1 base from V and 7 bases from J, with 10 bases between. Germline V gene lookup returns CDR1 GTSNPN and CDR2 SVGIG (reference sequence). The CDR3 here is CAWSARWSGELFF. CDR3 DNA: TGTGCCTGGAGTGCTAGATGGAGCGGGGAGCTGTTTTTT.

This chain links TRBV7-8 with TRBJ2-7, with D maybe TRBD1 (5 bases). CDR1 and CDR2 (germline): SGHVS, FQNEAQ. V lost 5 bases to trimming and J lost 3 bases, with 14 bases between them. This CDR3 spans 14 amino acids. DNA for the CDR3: TGTGCCAGCAGCCGTCCGACAGCGTTCTACGAGCAGTACTTC. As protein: CASSRPTAFYEQYF.

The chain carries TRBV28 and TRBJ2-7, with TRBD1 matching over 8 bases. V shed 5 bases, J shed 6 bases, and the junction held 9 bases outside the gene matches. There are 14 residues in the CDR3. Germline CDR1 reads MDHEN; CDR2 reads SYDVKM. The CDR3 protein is CASSPGGAGTEQYF. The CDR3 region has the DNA TGTGCCAGCAGTCCAGGGGGCGCGGGAACCGAGCAGTACTTC. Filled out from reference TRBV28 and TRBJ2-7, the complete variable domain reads DVKVTQSSRYLVKRTGEKVFLECVQDMDHENMFWYRQDPGLGLRLIYFSYDVKMKEKGDIPEGYSVSREKKERFSLILESASTNQTSMYLCASSPGGAGTEQYFGPGTRLTVT.

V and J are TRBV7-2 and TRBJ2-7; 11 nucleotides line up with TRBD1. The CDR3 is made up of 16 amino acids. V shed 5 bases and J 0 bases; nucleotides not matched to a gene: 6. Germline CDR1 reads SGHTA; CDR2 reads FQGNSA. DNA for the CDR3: TGTGCCAGCAGCATATCCGGGACAGGGGGCTCCTACGAGCAGTACTTC. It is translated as CASSISGTGGSYEQYF. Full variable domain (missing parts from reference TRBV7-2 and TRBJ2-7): GAGVSQSPSNKVTEKGKDVELRCDPISGHTALYWYRQSLGQGLEFLIYFQGNSAPDKSGLPSDRFSAERTGGSVSTLTIQRTQQEDSAVYLCASSISGTGGSYEQYFGPGTRLTVT.

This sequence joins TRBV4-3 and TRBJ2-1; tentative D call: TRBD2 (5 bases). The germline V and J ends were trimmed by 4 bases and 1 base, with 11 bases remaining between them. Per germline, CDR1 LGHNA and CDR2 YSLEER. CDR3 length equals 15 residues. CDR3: CASSRTYASYNEQFF. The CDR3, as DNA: TGCGCCAGCAGCCGGACTTACGCGTCCTACAATGAGCAGTTCTTC.

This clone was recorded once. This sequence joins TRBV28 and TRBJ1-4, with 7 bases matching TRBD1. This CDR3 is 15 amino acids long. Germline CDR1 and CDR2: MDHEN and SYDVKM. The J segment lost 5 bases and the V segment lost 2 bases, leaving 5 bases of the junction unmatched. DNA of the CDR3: TGTGCCAGCAGTTTAAAGACAGGGCAAAATGAAAAACTGTTTTTT. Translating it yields CASSLKTGQNEKLFF.

Here the CDR3 reads CASSLIPSGSSYEQYF. Written as DNA, the CDR3 is TGTGCCAGCAGCTTAATCCCCAGCGGGAGTTCCTACGAGCAGTACTTC. The chain employs TRBV7-2 and TRBJ2-7; 8 nucleotides agree with TRBD2. The CDR3 totals 16 residues. J lost 1 base, V lost 2 bases, and 7 bases had no gene match. Looked up from germline, CDR1 is SGHTA and CDR2 is FQGNSA.

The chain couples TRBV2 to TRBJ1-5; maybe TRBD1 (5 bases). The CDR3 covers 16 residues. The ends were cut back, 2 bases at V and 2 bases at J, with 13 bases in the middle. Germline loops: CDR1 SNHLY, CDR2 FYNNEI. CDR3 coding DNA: TGTGCCAGCAGTGAATTGGGGGACTTGGGCAATCAGCCCCAGCATTTT. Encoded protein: CASSELGDLGNQPQHF. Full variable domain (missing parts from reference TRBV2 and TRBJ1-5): EPEVTQTPSHQVTQMGQEVILRCVPISNHLYFYWYRQILGQKVEFLVSFYNNEISEKSEIFDDQFSVERPDGSNFTLKIRSTKLEDSAMYFCASSELGDLGNQPQHFGDGTRLSIL.

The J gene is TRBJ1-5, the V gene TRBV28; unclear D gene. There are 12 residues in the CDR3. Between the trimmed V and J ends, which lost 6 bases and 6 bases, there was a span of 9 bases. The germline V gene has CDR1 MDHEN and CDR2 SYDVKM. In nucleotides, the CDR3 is TGTGCCAGCAGGGCGGAACCTCAGCCCCAGCATTTT. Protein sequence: CASRAEPQPQHF.

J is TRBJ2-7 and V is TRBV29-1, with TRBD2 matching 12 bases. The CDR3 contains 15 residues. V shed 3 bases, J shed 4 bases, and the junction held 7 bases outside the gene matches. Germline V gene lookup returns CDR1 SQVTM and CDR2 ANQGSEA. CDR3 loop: CSVEETSGRLYEQYF. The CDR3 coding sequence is TGCAGCGTTGAGGAAACTAGCGGGAGGTTATACGAGCAGTACTTC.

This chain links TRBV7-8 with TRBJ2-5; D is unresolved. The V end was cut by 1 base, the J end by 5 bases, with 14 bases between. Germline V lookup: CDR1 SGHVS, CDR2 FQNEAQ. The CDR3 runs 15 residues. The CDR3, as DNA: TGTGCCAGCAGCTTAGTGTCTAGTCAATCGGAGACCCAGTACTTC. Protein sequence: CASSLVSSQSETQYF.

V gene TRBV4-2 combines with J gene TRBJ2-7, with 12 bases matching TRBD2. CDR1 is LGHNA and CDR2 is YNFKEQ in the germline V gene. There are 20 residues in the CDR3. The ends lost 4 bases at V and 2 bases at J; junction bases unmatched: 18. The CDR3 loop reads CASSPQPRLAGVPYPYEQYF. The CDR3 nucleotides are TGTGCCAGCAGCCCACAACCCCGACTAGCGGGAGTTCCATACCCCTACGAGCAGTACTTC.

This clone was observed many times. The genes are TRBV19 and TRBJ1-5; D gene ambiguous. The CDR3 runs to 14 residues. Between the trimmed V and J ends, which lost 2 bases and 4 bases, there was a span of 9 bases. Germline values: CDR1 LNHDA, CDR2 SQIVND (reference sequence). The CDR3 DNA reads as TGTGCCAGTAGTATAAGTGGGCTGAATCAGCCCCAGCATTTT. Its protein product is CASSISGLNQPQHF.